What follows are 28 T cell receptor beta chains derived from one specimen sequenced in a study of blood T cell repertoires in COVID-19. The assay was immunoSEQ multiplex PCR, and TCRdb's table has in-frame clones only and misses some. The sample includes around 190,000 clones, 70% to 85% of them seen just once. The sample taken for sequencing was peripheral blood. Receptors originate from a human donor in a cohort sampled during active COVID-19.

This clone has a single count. The CDR3 region has the DNA TGTGCCAGCAGTGCGGGGAGGGCCTCCTACGAGCAGTACTTC. Its protein is CASSAGRASYEQYF. The gene calls are TRBV6-2 or TRBV6-3 and TRBJ2-7; 7 nucleotides match TRBD2. Germline trimming cut 5 bases from V and 0 bases from J; bases unmatched to any gene: 4. This CDR3 has 14 amino acids. In germline, CDR1 is MNHEY, CDR2 SVGEGT.

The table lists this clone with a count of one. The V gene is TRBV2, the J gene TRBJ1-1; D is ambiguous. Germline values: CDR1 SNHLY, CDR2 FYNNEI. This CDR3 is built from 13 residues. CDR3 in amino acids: CAAKSGLGTEAFF. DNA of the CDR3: TGTGCAGCCAAAAGCGGTCTCGGCACTGAAGCTTTCTTT.

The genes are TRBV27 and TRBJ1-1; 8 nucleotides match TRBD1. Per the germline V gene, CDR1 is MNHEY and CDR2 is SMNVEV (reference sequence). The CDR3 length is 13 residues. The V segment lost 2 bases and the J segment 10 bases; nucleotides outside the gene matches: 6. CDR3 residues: CASSLLQGAGAFF. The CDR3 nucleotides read TGTGCCAGCAGTTTACTTCAGGGGGCGGGAGCTTTCTTT.

CDR3: CASSRGTTGTGNTIYF. CDR3 DNA: TGTGCCAGCTCACGAGGAACGACAGGGACTGGAAACACCATATATTTT. The chain joins TRBV18 to TRBJ1-3; 7 positions match TRBD1. The CDR3 is made up of 16 amino acids. The V and J ends lost 4 bases and 2 bases, in that order; junction bases with no gene match: 8. Germline CDR1 is KGHSH and CDR2 is LQKENI.

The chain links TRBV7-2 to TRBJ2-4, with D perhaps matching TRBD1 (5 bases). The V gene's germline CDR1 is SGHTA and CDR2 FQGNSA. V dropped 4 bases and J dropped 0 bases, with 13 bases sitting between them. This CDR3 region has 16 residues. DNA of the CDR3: TGTGCCAGCAGCTCCCAGGGCACTTTAGCCAAAAACATTCAGTACTTC. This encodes CASSSQGTLAKNIQYF.

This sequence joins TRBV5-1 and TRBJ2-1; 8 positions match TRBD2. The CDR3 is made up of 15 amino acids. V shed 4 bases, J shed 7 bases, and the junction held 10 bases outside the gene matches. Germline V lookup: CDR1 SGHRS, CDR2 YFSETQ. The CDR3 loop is CASSPSAREGNEQFF. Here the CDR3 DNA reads TGCGCCAGCAGCCCCTCGGCCCGGGAGGGGAATGAGCAGTTCTTC.

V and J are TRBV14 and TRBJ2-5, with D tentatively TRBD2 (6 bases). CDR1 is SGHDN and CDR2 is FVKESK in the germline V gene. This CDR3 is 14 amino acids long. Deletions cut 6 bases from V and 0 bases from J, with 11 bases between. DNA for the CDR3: TGTGCCAGCAGTCACTGGGACTACCAAGAGACCCAGTACTTC. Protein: CASSHWDYQETQYF.

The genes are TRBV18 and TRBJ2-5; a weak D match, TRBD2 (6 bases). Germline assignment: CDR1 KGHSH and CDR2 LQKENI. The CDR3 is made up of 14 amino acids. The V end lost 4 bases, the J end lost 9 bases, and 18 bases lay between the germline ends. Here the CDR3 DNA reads TGTGCCAGCTCACACGGGACGGGGGTTAAGTCCCAGTACTTC. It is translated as CASSHGTGVKSQYF.

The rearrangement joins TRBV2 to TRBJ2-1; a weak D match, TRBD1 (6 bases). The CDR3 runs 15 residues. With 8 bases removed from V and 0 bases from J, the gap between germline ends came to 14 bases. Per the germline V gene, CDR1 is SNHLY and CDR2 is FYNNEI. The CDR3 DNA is TGTGCCAGCCTTGAACAGGGAAGCTCCTACAATGAGCAGTTCTTC. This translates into CASLEQGSSYNEQFF.

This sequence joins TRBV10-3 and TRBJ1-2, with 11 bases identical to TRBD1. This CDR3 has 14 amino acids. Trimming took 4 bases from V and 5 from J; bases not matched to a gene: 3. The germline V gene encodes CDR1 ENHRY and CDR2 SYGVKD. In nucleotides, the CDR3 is TGTGCCATCAGTGGGACAGGGGGCTCTTATGGCTACACCTTC. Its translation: CAISGTGGSYGYTF.

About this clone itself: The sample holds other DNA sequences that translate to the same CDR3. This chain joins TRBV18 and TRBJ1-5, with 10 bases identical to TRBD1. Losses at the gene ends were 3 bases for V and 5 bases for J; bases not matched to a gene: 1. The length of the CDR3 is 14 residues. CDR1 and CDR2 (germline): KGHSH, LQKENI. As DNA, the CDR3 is TGTGCCAGCTCACCGGGACAGGGGCATCAGCCCCAGCATTTT. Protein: CASSPGQGHQPQHF.

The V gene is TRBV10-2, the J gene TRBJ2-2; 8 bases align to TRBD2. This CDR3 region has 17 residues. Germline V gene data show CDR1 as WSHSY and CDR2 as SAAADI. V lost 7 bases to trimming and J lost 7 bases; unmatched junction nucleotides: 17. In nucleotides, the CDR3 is TGCGCCAGCACCAGAATGGCCGTAAAGCGGGAGATCGGGGAGCTGTTTTTT. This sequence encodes CASTRMAVKREIGELFF.

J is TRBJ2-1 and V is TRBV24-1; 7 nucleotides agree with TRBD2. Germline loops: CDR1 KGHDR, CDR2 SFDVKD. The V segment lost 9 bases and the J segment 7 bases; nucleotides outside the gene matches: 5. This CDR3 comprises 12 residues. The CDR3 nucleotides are TGTGCCACCGCAGCGGGGTGGAATGAGCAGTTCTTC. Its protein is CATAAGWNEQFF.

The CDR3 DNA reads TGTGCCAGTACCCGGGACAGGGGTCACACCGGGGAGCTGTTTTTT. This sequence encodes CASTRDRGHTGELFF. This chain joins TRBV27 and TRBJ2-2; TRBD1 matches 10 bases. V shed 9 bases, J shed 3 bases, and the junction held 7 bases outside the gene matches. Germline V lookup: CDR1 MNHEY, CDR2 SMNVEV (reference sequence). This CDR3 spans 15 amino acids.

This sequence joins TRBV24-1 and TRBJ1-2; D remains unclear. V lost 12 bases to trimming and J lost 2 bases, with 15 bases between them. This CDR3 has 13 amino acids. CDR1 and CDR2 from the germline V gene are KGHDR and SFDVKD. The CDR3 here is CAYEPGKNYGYTF. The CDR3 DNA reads TGTGCCTATGAACCGGGAAAAAACTATGGCTACACCTTC.

The CDR3, as DNA: TGTGCCAGCAGCCCAACTTACAGGGGAAACACCGGGGAGCTGTTTTTT. It translates to CASSPTYRGNTGELFF. The gene calls are TRBV13 and TRBJ2-2, with 7 bases identical to TRBD1. Trimming took 5 bases from V and 2 from J; bases not matched to a gene: 8. This CDR3 is built from 16 residues. The germline V gene has CDR1 PRHDT and CDR2 FYEKMQ (reference sequence).

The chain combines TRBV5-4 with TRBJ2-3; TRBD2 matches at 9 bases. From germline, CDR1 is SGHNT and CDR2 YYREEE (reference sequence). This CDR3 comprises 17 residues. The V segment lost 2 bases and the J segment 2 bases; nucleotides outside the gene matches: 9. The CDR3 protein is CASSFPYSGSPTDTQYF. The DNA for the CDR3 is TGTGCCAGCAGCTTCCCCTATAGCGGGAGCCCCACAGATACGCAGTATTTT.

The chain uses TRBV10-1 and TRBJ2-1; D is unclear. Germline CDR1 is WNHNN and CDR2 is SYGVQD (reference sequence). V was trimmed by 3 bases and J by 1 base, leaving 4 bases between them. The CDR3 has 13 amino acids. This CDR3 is CASSEQSYNEQFF. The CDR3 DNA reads TGCGCCAGCAGTGAACAGTCCTACAATGAGCAGTTCTTC.

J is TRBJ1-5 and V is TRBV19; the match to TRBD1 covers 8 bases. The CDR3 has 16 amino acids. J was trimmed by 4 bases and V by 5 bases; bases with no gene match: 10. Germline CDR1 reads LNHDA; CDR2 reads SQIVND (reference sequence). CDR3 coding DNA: TGTGCCAGTAGTGTCCTGACAGGGGCGGGTAATCAGCCCCAGCATTTT. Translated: CASSVLTGAGNQPQHF.

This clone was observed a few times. Here the CDR3 reads CASSLSTGSGYTF. The CDR3 DNA reads as TGTGCCAGCAGCCTCTCGACAGGGTCTGGCTACACCTTC. The chain uses TRBV7-8 and TRBJ1-2, with TRBD1 identical over 7 bases. The CDR3 extends over 13 amino acids. Looked up from germline, CDR1 is SGHVS and CDR2 is FQNEAQ. The junction had 7 bases not matched to a gene; V was cut back by 5 bases and J by 7 bases.

This chain's CDR3 is CASSFGGTGGNQPQHF. The CDR3 DNA reads TGTGCCAGCAGTTTCGGGGGGACAGGTGGAAATCAGCCCCAGCATTTT. The chain uses TRBV28 and TRBJ1-5, with TRBD1 identical over 8 bases. V lost 3 bases to trimming and J lost 4 bases; unmatched junction nucleotides: 8. CDR3 size: 16 residues. Germline V gene data show CDR1 as MDHEN and CDR2 as SYDVKM.

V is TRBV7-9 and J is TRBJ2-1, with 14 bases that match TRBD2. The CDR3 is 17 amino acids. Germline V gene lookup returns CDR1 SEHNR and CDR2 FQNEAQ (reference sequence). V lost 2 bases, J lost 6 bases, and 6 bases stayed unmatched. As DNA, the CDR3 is TGTGCCAGCAGCTTACGTTCCGGGACTAGCGGGAGCAATGAGCAGTTCTTC. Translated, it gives CASSLRSGTSGSNEQFF.

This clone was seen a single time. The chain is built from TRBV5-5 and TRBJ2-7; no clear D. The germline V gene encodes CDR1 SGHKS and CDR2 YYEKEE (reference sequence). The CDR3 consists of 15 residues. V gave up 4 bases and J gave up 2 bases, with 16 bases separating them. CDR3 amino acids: CASSAQTSYPYEQYF. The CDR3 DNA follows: TGTGCCAGCAGCGCCCAGACAAGTTATCCCTACGAGCAGTACTTC.

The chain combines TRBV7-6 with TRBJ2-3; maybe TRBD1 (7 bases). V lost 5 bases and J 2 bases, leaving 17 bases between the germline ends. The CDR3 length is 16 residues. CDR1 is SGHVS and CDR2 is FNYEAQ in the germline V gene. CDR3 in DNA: TGTGCCAGCAGCCCGCAGGGGGGTGGCTACACAGATACGCAGTATTTT. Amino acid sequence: CASSPQGGGYTDTQYF.

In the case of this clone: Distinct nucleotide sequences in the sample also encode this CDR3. The CDR3 sequence: CASSSGQGSYEQYF. Written as DNA, the CDR3 is TGCGCCAGCAGCAGCGGTCAGGGGTCCTACGAGCAGTACTTC. This chain uses TRBV5-1 with TRBJ2-7, with D possibly TRBD1 on 6 matching bases. The germline CDR1 and CDR2 sequences are SGHRS and YFSETQ. The CDR3 has 14 residues. V lost 4 bases and J 1 base, leaving 12 bases between the germline ends.

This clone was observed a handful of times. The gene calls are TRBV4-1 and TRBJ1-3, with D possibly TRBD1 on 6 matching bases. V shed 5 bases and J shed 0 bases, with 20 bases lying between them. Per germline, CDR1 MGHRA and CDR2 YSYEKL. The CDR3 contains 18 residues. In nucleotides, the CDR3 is TGCGCCAGCAGCGAGGGGGAGGGGTCGGTTGGCTCTGGAAACACCATATATTTT. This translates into CASSEGEGSVGSGNTIYF.

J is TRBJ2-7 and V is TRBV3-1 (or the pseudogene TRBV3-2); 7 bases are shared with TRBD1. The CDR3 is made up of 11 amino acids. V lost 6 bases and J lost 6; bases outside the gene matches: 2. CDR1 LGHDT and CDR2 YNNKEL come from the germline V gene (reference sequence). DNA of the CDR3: TGTGCCAGCAGAGGGGGCAGCGAGCAGTACTTC. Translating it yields CASRGGSEQYF.

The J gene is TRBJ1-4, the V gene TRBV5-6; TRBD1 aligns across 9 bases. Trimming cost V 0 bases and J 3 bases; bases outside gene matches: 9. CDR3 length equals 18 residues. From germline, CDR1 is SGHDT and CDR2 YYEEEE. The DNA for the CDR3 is TGTGCCAGCAGCTTGGCCCGGGACAGGGCAGAGGCTAATGAAAAACTGTTTTTT. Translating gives CASSLARDRAEANEKLFF.